The 29 T cell receptor beta chains below all came from one sample that was sequenced in a study of neoadjuvant anti-PD-1 for oral cavity cancer. The data were produced by immunoSEQ multiplex PCR, yet TCRdb's version contains in-frame clones alone and is incomplete. The sample contains roughly 7,200 clones, roughly 49% of which appear only once. Specimen: tumor tissue, collected before nivolumab (anti-PD-1) treatment. The receptor source for this set is a person aged 40-85 years with oral cavity squamous cell carcinoma.

The DNA of the CDR3 is TGTGCCAGCACGTCGGTTGAGGATGGCTACACCTTC. It is translated as CASTSVEDGYTF. This rearrangement joins TRBV28 to TRBJ1-2, with D unclear. Germline V gives CDR1 MDHEN, CDR2 SYDVKM. This CDR3 has 12 residues. The V end was cut by 7 bases, the J end by 6 bases, with 12 bases between.

V is TRBV2 and J is TRBJ1-2, with D possibly matching TRBD1 (6 bases). V dropped 3 bases and J dropped 0 bases, with 20 bases sitting between them. This CDR3 spans 18 amino acids. From germline, CDR1 is SNHLY and CDR2 FYNNEI. Here the CDR3 reads CASSDQGKTVLANYGYTF. CDR3 nucleotides: TGTGCCAGCAGTGACCAGGGGAAAACCGTACTAGCTAACTATGGCTACACCTTC.

The rearrangement uses TRBV9 and TRBJ1-2, with D unclear. V was clipped by 3 bases and J by 3 bases, with 6 bases between them. Germline V gene lookup returns CDR1 SGDLS and CDR2 YYNGEE. The CDR3 totals 12 residues. CDR3 in DNA: TGTGCCAGCAGCGCCGGGTACTATGGCTACACCTTC. Protein: CASSAGYYGYTF.

There are a few counts of this clone. This chain links TRBV9 with TRBJ2-1; the match to TRBD2 covers 8 bases. Trimming at V came to 2 bases and at J to 6 bases, leaving 4 bases not matched to a gene. Germline loops: CDR1 SGDLS, CDR2 YYNGEE. The CDR3 extends over 14 amino acids. The CDR3 reads CASSVRSGGNEQFF. The CDR3 nucleotides are TGTGCCAGCAGCGTTAGGAGCGGGGGCAATGAGCAGTTCTTC.

This clone appeared a single time. The chain couples TRBV30 to TRBJ1-1; D is undetermined. The CDR3 is 16 residues long. Germline loops: CDR1 GTSNPN, CDR2 SVGIG (reference sequence). The germline V and J ends were trimmed by 0 bases and 0 bases, with 14 bases remaining between them. In DNA form, the CDR3 reads TGTGCCTGGAGTGTACAAAGTGTTTTGATGAACACTGAAGCTTTCTTT. The encoded protein is CAWSVQSVLMNTEAFF. Supplemented by reference TRBV30 and TRBJ1-1, the full variable domain reads SQTIHQWPATLVQPVGSPLSLECTVEGTSNPNLYWYRQAAGRGLQLLFYSVGIGQISSEVPQNLSASRPQDRQFILSSKKLLLSDSGFYLCAWSVQSVLMNTEAFFGQGTRLTVV.

V and J are TRBV28 and TRBJ1-2; TRBD1 aligns across 8 bases. CDR1 is MDHEN and CDR2 is SYDVKM in the germline V gene. Trimming at V came to 9 bases and at J to 6 bases, leaving 6 bases not matched to a gene. This CDR3 is 12 amino acids long. This CDR3 reads CASSGQGDGYTF. DNA of the CDR3: TGTGCCAGTAGCGGACAGGGCGATGGCTACACCTTC.

The chain links TRBV6-1 to TRBJ1-1, with D hard to call. Trimming removed 6 bases from V and 8 bases from J, with 16 bases in between. The CDR3 length is 13 residues. Germline CDR1 and CDR2: MNHNS and SASEGT. In DNA, the CDR3 is TGTGCCAGCAGCCACCCTCACTCCGGGGAAGCTTTCTTT. Encoded protein: CASSHPHSGEAFF.

The rearrangement links TRBV6-1 to TRBJ2-2; weak D call: TRBD2 (5 bases). Germline V gene data show CDR1 as MNHNS and CDR2 as SASEGT. Between the trimmed V and J ends, which lost 0 bases and 1 base, there was a span of 18 bases. The length of the CDR3 is 19 residues. The chain's CDR3 is CASSEALLVLALNTGELFF. As DNA, the CDR3 is TGTGCCAGCAGTGAAGCGCTTCTAGTGTTAGCGCTGAACACCGGGGAGCTGTTTTTT.

The chain uses TRBV18 and TRBJ1-4; TRBD1 agrees at 7 bases. Per germline, CDR1 KGHSH and CDR2 LQKENI. The ends lost 1 base at V and 0 bases at J; junction bases unmatched: 2. The CDR3 consists of 16 residues. The CDR3 bases are TGTGCCAGCTCACCACAAGGGACAGCAACTAATGAAAAACTGTTTTTT. Translating gives CASSPQGTATNEKLFF.

This clone was counted between two and nine times. V usage is TRBV10-2 and J usage is TRBJ1-2; D is possibly TRBD1 (5 bases). The length of the CDR3 is 13 residues. Trimming stripped 5 bases from V and 8 bases from J, with 15 bases between. Per the germline V gene, CDR1 is WSHSY and CDR2 is SAAADI. The CDR3 reads CASSSGTVLGYTF. As DNA, the CDR3 is TGCGCCAGCAGTTCCGGGACGGTCCTGGGCTACACCTTC.

The rearrangement uses TRBV18 and TRBJ2-3; a possible D gene is TRBD2 (5 bases). The CDR3 consists of 15 residues. Germline-derived CDR1 and CDR2 are KGHSH and LQKENI. V was trimmed by 1 base and J by 2 bases, leaving 10 bases between them. Here the CDR3 reads CASSPRGQATDTQYF. DNA for the CDR3: TGTGCCAGCTCACCACGAGGGCAGGCCACAGATACGCAGTATTTT.

This clone was detected only a few times. The chain combines TRBV5-1 with TRBJ2-1; the match to TRBD1 covers 12 bases. CDR1 and CDR2 from the germline V gene are SGHRS and YFSETQ. J lost 9 bases, V lost 8 bases, and 9 bases had no gene match. This CDR3 region has 14 residues. CDR3 nucleotide sequence: TGCGCCAGTATTTTTGGGACAGGGGGCACTGAGCAGTTCTTC. This encodes CASIFGTGGTEQFF.

The CDR3 DNA reads as TGTGCCAGTAGTGGTAGCGGTGGGGATACGCAGTATTTT. It yields the protein CASSGSGGDTQYF. The V gene is TRBV19, the J gene TRBJ2-3, with D perhaps TRBD2 (6 bases). The V and J ends lost 5 bases and 6 bases respectively, with 12 bases between them. This CDR3 has 13 residues. The germline CDR1 and CDR2 sequences are LNHDA and SQIVND (reference sequence).

This chain uses TRBV7-2 with TRBJ1-5, with a tentative D call TRBD1 (5 bases). Germline V gene data show CDR1 as SGHTA and CDR2 as FQGNSA. V was shortened by 6 bases and J by 4 bases, with 19 bases between the two germline ends. This CDR3 has 16 residues. In nucleotides, the CDR3 is TGTGCCAGCAGAGACGGGAAGTACAGGCAGAATCAGCCCCAGCATTTT. Encoded protein: CASRDGKYRQNQPQHF. Full variable domain (remainder filled in from reference TRBV7-2 and TRBJ1-5): GAGVSQSPSNKVTEKGKDVELRCDPISGHTALYWYRQSLGQGLEFLIYFQGNSAPDKSGLPSDRFSAERTGGSVSTLTIQRTQQEDSAVYLCASRDGKYRQNQPQHFGDGTRLSIL.

The genes are TRBV30 and TRBJ1-2; 7 bases are shared with TRBD1. V trimming: 4 bases; J trimming: 2 bases; junction bases outside the gene matches: 13. Germline lookup yields CDR1 GTSNPN and CDR2 SVGIG (reference sequence). The CDR3 extends over 16 amino acids. CDR3 DNA sequence: TGTGCCTGGATTAGCCCGGGACAGTCGGGGAACTATGGCTACACCTTC. It yields the protein CAWISPGQSGNYGYTF.

The chain employs TRBV7-9 and TRBJ2-2; perhaps TRBD2 as D (6 bases). Per the germline V gene, CDR1 is SEHNR and CDR2 is FQNEAQ (reference sequence). V lost 4 bases and J lost 5, with 14 bases in between. The CDR3 is made up of 15 amino acids. The CDR3 is CASSSGASVTGELFF. For the CDR3, the DNA is TGTGCCAGCAGCTCGGGAGCTAGCGTGACCGGGGAGCTGTTTTTT.

The chain recombines TRBV4-2 with TRBJ1-1, with D maybe TRBD1 (6 bases). From germline, CDR1 is LGHNA and CDR2 YNFKEQ. Trimming stripped 3 bases from V and 1 base from J, with 18 bases between. The CDR3 spans 17 residues. For the CDR3, the DNA is TGTGCCAGCAGCCAGACTCCAGGGGACATGTCGAACACTGAAGCTTTCTTT. Translated: CASSQTPGDMSNTEAFF.

This chain joins TRBV11-3 and TRBJ2-1; 8 nucleotides align to TRBD2. The CDR3 spans 15 residues. Germline V CDR1 and CDR2: SGHNT, YENEEA. J gave up 6 bases and V 1 base, and 5 bases lay outside the gene matches. Here the CDR3 DNA reads TGTGCCAGCAGCTTAGTGGGGGGGACTAGCAATGAGCAGTTCTTC. This translates into CASSLVGGTSNEQFF.

The rearrangement uses TRBV11-1 and TRBJ2-6; D might be TRBD1 (6 bases). V shed 5 bases and J shed 4 bases, with 9 bases lying between them. The CDR3 sequence is 14 residues long. CDR1 is SGHAT and CDR2 is FQDESV in the germline V gene (reference sequence). The CDR3 bases are TGTGCCAGCAGCCCCAGGGGCGGGGCCAACGTCCTGACTTTC. Protein: CASSPRGGANVLTF.

V and J are TRBV11-2 and TRBJ2-1; 7 bases match TRBD2. The CDR3 consists of 15 residues. Per germline, CDR1 SGHAT and CDR2 FQNNGV. Losses at the gene ends were 5 bases for V and 3 bases for J; bases not matched to a gene: 7. CDR3 sequence reads: CASSPPGLFYNEQFF. CDR3 DNA sequence: TGTGCCAGCAGCCCTCCGGGACTATTCTACAATGAGCAGTTCTTC.

This sequence joins TRBV10-1 and TRBJ1-4, with D uncertain. The length of the CDR3 is 14 residues. The germline V gene has CDR1 WNHNN and CDR2 SYGVQD (reference sequence). Trimming took 0 bases from V and 3 from J, leaving 5 bases between them. The CDR3 DNA sequence: TGCGCCAGCAGTGAGTCCCAGGCTAATGAAAAACTGTTTTTT. It yields the protein CASSESQANEKLFF.

The chain is built from TRBV7-2 and TRBJ2-6, with 9 nucleotides matching TRBD1. Germline values: CDR1 SGHTA, CDR2 FQGNSA. The CDR3 runs 17 residues. The junction had 8 bases not matched to a gene; V was cut back by 7 bases and J by 1 base. In DNA form, the CDR3 reads TGTGCCAGCAAGCGGACAGGGGAAGGATCTGGGGCCAACGTCCTGACTTTC. Translated, it gives CASKRTGEGSGANVLTF.

The V gene is TRBV23-1, the J gene TRBJ2-3; TRBD1 agrees at 7 bases. TRBV23-1 is an open reading frame whose function is uncertain. Trimming at V came to 0 bases and at J to 0 bases, leaving 12 bases not matched to a gene. This CDR3 comprises 19 residues. The CDR3 region is CASSQSCRPTGPSTDTQYF. Here the CDR3 DNA reads TGCGCCAGCAGTCAATCTTGTAGGCCGACAGGGCCTAGCACAGATACGCAGTATTTT.

The chain has TRBV7-9 and TRBJ1-1; D gene uncertain. Per germline, CDR1 SEHNR and CDR2 FQNEAQ (reference sequence). The CDR3 contains 14 residues. With 3 bases removed from V and 4 bases from J, the gap between germline ends came to 12 bases. CDR3 region: CASSFFDFGTEAFF. CDR3 DNA sequence: TGTGCCAGCAGCTTTTTTGACTTCGGCACTGAAGCTTTCTTT.

The chain links TRBV7-2 to TRBJ2-1; 9 bases match TRBD1. J gave up 7 bases and V 3 bases, and 4 bases lay outside the gene matches. The CDR3 is 14 residues long. The germline CDR1 and CDR2 sequences are SGHTA and FQGNSA. CDR3 nucleotide sequence: TGTGCCAGCAGCTTTCGGACAGGGGCGAATGAGCAGTTCTTC. Translation: CASSFRTGANEQFF.

The chain couples TRBV18 to TRBJ2-3, with D perhaps assigned TRBD1 or TRBD2 (5 bases each). The CDR3 is made up of 16 amino acids. Deletions cut 3 bases from V and 3 bases from J, with 16 bases between. CDR1 and CDR2 (germline): KGHSH, LQKENI. The CDR3 loop is CASSPRTPGGTDTQYF. DNA for the CDR3: TGTGCCAGCTCACCTCGGACACCAGGAGGTACAGATACGCAGTATTTT.

This clone was found a few times. Likely a read error: the CDR3 ends without its conserved phenylalanine or tryptophan. No DNA is shown, since the ends of the CDR3 on it are uncertain; the CDR3 is the one TCRdb lists. J is TRBJ1-2 and V is TRBV12-1. TRBV12-1 represents a pseudogene. The CDR3 comprises 12 residues, both ends counted. CDR3 residues: CASSRWDGRNCN.

The chain has TRBV10-2 and TRBJ1-1; D gene unclear. The CDR3 extends over 13 amino acids. V lost 5 bases and J 6 bases, leaving 13 bases between the germline ends. Germline V gene sequence: CDR1 WSHSY, CDR2 SAAADI. CDR3 loop: CASSRNQRAEAFF. The CDR3 bases are TGCGCCAGCAGTCGGAACCAGAGGGCTGAAGCTTTCTTT.

This chain joins TRBV5-1 and TRBJ1-1; 7 positions agree with TRBD1. The germline V gene encodes CDR1 SGHRS and CDR2 YFSETQ. The V gene end was trimmed by 2 bases and the J gene end by 3 bases; junction bases not matched to a gene: 1. There are 13 residues in the CDR3. Here the CDR3 reads CASSLTGDTEAFF. In DNA form, the CDR3 reads TGCGCCAGCAGCTTAACAGGGGACACTGAAGCTTTCTTT.